The 17 T cell receptor beta chains below come from one sample, sequenced in a study of cytomegalovirus exposure and HLA in healthy donors. With 60 Vbeta and 13 Jbeta primers, the PCR was carried out. Measured with immunoSEQ multiplex PCR; TCRdb has only the in-frame clones, and not every one. This sample has 85,000 to 100,000 clones, with about 76% found just once. Sequenced sample: PBMCs. The receptors come from a man aged 35 to 55 in good health and CMV-seropositive.

This clone has just a few counts. V is TRBV7-8 and J is TRBJ2-7; possible D gene TRBD1, 5 bases. CDR1 and CDR2 from the germline V gene are SGHVS and FQNEAQ. The germline V and J ends were trimmed by 7 bases and 2 bases, with 12 bases remaining between them. The CDR3 consists of 13 residues. The CDR3 sequence is CASNPGQAYEQYF. For the CDR3, the DNA is TGTGCCAGCAACCCAGGGCAGGCCTACGAGCAGTACTTC.

V is TRBV25-1 and J is TRBJ2-6; D is possibly TRBD2 (5 bases). The germline CDR1 and CDR2 sequences are MGHDK and SYGVNS. V was pared by 5 bases and J by 1 base, with 6 bases between. This CDR3 comprises 14 residues. The CDR3 DNA follows: TGTGCCAGCAGTCCGGGGTCTGGGGCCAACGTCCTGACTTTC. Amino acid sequence: CASSPGSGANVLTF.

The chain joins TRBV11-3 to TRBJ2-1; 13 nucleotides match TRBD2. V dropped 4 bases and J dropped 7; count of bases not matched to a gene: 4. In germline, CDR1 is SGHNT, CDR2 YENEEA. The CDR3 totals 15 residues. CDR3 sequence: CASSSTSGGENEQFF. In DNA form, the CDR3 reads TGTGCCAGCAGCTCAACTAGCGGGGGGGAAAATGAGCAGTTCTTC.

This chain joins TRBV5-4 and TRBJ2-3; 12 positions agree with TRBD2. The CDR3 has 18 residues. Germline V gene data show CDR1 as SGHNT and CDR2 as YYREEE (reference sequence). The trim removed 3 bases at V and 2 bases at J, leaving 10 bases unmatched. CDR3 DNA: TGTGCCAGCAGCTCGACTAGCGGGAGACGGAAAATCACAGATACGCAGTATTTT. Protein sequence: CASSSTSGRRKITDTQYF.

About this clone: The identical CDR3 is also encoded by other nucleotide sequences in the sample. The chain links TRBV28 to TRBJ2-7; tentative D call: TRBD1 (6 bases). Deletions cut 8 bases from V and 2 bases from J, with 16 bases between. Germline lookup yields CDR1 MDHEN and CDR2 SYDVKM. The CDR3 sequence is 14 residues long. The CDR3 bases are TGTGCCAGCCGGCTAGGGGGTAACGCCTACGAGCAGTACTTC. This translates into CASRLGGNAYEQYF.

The gene calls are TRBV6-1 and TRBJ1-2; D ambiguous. The V gene's germline CDR1 is MNHNS and CDR2 SASEGT. The V and J ends lost 0 bases and 4 bases respectively, with 9 bases between them. The CDR3 has 14 residues. This CDR3 reads CASSEAGTVYGYTF. The CDR3 coding sequence is TGTGCCAGCAGTGAAGCTGGCACAGTCTATGGCTACACCTTC.

The CDR3 sequence: CASSEESPNYGYTF. CDR3 nucleotide sequence: TGTGCCAGCAGCGAGGAGAGTCCGAACTATGGCTACACCTTC. This sequence joins TRBV9 and TRBJ1-2; D gene uncertain. The CDR3 has 14 residues. V shed 3 bases and J shed 2 bases, with 11 bases lying between them. Germline V gives CDR1 SGDLS, CDR2 YYNGEE. Full variable domain (outside the CDR3, taken from reference TRBV9 and TRBJ1-2): DSGVTQTPKHLITATGQRVTLRCSPRSGDLSVYWYQQSLDQGLQFLIQYYNGEERAKGNILERFSAQQFPDLHSELNLSSLELGDSALYFCASSEESPNYGYTFGSGTRLTVV.

This clone came up a few times. J is TRBJ2-7 and V is TRBV5-6; the D gene is possibly TRBD1 (5 bases). CDR1 and CDR2 from the germline V gene are SGHDT and YYEEEE. The CDR3 runs 14 residues. V was cut by 0 bases and J by 4 bases, with 11 bases left in between. The CDR3 nucleotides are TGTGCCAGCAGCTTGGTTGGGGCCCTATACGAGCAGTACTTC. Its translation: CASSLVGALYEQYF. The complete variable domain, with remaining parts taken from reference TRBV5-6 and TRBJ2-7, reads DAGVTQSPTHLIKTRGQQVTLRCSPKSGHDTVSWYQQALGQGPQFIFQYYEEEERQRGNFPDRFSGHQFPNYSSELNVNALLLGDSALYLCASSLVGALYEQYFGPGTRLTVT.

The chain couples TRBV7-2 to TRBJ1-4; D remains ambiguous. The CDR3 has 16 residues. The V gene lost 5 bases and the J gene lost 2 bases, with 15 bases spanning the gap. Per the germline V gene, CDR1 is SGHTA and CDR2 is FQGNSA. The CDR3 is CASSALILRTNEKLFF. In nucleotides, the CDR3 is TGTGCCAGCAGCGCGCTGATCCTACGGACTAATGAAAAACTGTTTTTT.

The rearrangement uses TRBV7-9 and TRBJ2-3; D is uncertain. This CDR3 is 14 amino acids long. Germline lookup yields CDR1 SEHNR and CDR2 FQNEAQ (reference sequence). V was cut by 3 bases and J by 2 bases, with 9 bases left in between. The CDR3 nucleotides are TGTGCCAGCAGCTTCGCGGCTAACACAGATACGCAGTATTTT. This sequence encodes CASSFAANTDTQYF.

V and J are TRBV14 and TRBJ2-7; TRBD2 aligns across 10 bases. J gave up 10 bases and V 2 bases, and 2 bases lay outside the gene matches. The CDR3 consists of 12 residues. CDR1 is SGHDN, CDR2 FVKESK, per germline. CDR3 loop: CASSQLAGVQYF. The DNA for the CDR3 is TGTGCCAGCAGCCAACTAGCGGGAGTACAGTACTTC.

V is TRBV28 and J is TRBJ1-6; possible D gene TRBD1, 5 bases. The germline V and J ends were trimmed by 6 bases and 4 bases, with 19 bases remaining between them. Germline V gene sequence: CDR1 MDHEN, CDR2 SYDVKM. There are 17 residues in the CDR3. The CDR3 DNA reads TGTGCCAGCAGATCAGAGACAGAAGTTCATTATAATTCACCCCTCCACTTT. Residues: CASRSETEVHYNSPLHF.

V usage is TRBV28 and J usage is TRBJ2-7, with D maybe TRBD2 (5 bases). The CDR3 runs 13 residues. Trimming took off 7 bases at V and 0 bases at J, with 10 bases between the two ends. In germline, CDR1 is MDHEN, CDR2 SYDVKM. The CDR3 loop reads CASTSLISYEQYF. The CDR3 coding sequence is TGTGCCAGCACTAGCCTAATCTCCTACGAGCAGTACTTC.

This clone was observed a single time. V is TRBV4-1 and J is TRBJ2-3, with TRBD1 matching over 8 bases. V was clipped by 4 bases and J by 0 bases; unmatched bases: 3. Germline loops: CDR1 MGHRA, CDR2 YSYEKL. The length of the CDR3 is 15 residues. Here the CDR3 reads CASSRDRSSTDTQYF. CDR3 in DNA: TGCGCCAGCAGCCGGGACAGGTCTAGCACAGATACGCAGTATTTT.

The genes are TRBV6-1 and TRBJ1-5, with D hard to call. Per germline, CDR1 MNHNS and CDR2 SASEGT. This CDR3 spans 13 amino acids. Between the trimmed V and J ends, which lost 4 bases and 7 bases, there was a span of 11 bases. CDR3 protein: CASSVGSGQPQHF. Written as DNA, the CDR3 is TGTGCCAGCAGTGTCGGGAGTGGGCAGCCCCAGCATTTT.

The V gene is TRBV10-3, the J gene TRBJ1-2, with a tentative D call TRBD1 (5 bases). Germline V gives CDR1 ENHRY, CDR2 SYGVKD. V was clipped by 5 bases and J by 2 bases, with 24 bases between them. CDR3 length: 18 amino acids. The CDR3: CAISKIPGDLTENYGYTF. CDR3 coding DNA: TGTGCCATCAGTAAAATCCCGGGGGACTTGACAGAGAACTATGGCTACACCTTC.

V and J are TRBV5-1 and TRBJ2-3; D could derive from TRBD1 or TRBD2 (6 bases each). Trimming took off 8 bases at V and 5 bases at J, with 18 bases between the two ends. Germline loops: CDR1 SGHRS, CDR2 YFSETQ. The CDR3 is 14 amino acids. CDR3 nucleotides: TGCGCCAGTAGCGGTTTGGGGGCGGGAGATACGCAGTATTTT. It yields the protein CASSGLGAGDTQYF. The variable domain in full, with the rest retrieved from reference TRBV5-1 and TRBJ2-3, is KAGVTQTPRYLIKTRGQQVTLSCSPISGHRSVSWYQQTPGQGLQFLFEYFSETQRNKGNFPGRFSGRQFSNSRSEMNVSTLELGDSALYLCASSGLGAGDTQYFGPGTRLTVL.